A single sample gave rise to the 10 T cell receptor beta chains below, sequenced in a study of cytomegalovirus exposure and HLA in healthy donors. Assay: immunoSEQ multiplex PCR; the TCRdb copy retains only in-frame clones and omits some. Of under 100,000 clones listed, approximately 95% are singletons. The sample was PBMCs. The receptors stem from a woman aged 18-35 years in good health and CMV-seronegative.

This clone came up once. This rearrangement joins TRBV4-1 to TRBJ1-5, with D uncertain. Germline CDR1 is MGHRA and CDR2 is YSYEKL. Trimming left V 1 base short and J 5 bases short, with 12 bases between. This CDR3 contains 15 residues. This CDR3 is CASSQAGGFHQPQHF. The CDR3 DNA is TGCGCCAGCAGCCAAGCTGGAGGATTTCATCAGCCCCAGCATTTT.

This chain connects TRBV28 to TRBJ2-1, with TRBD2 matching over 7 bases. The CDR3 totals 14 residues. Germline values: CDR1 MDHEN, CDR2 SYDVKM. V lost 2 bases and J lost 5; bases outside the gene matches: 3. The CDR3 DNA reads as TGTGCCAGCAGTTTAGCCCTAGCGGACAATGAGCAGTTCTTC. Encoded protein: CASSLALADNEQFF.

This clone was detected only once. The chain has TRBV7-2 and TRBJ1-1, with 7 bases aligning to TRBD1. CDR3 length: 16 residues. Trimming cost V 5 bases and J 0 bases; bases outside gene matches: 9. Per the germline V gene, CDR1 is SGHTA and CDR2 is FQGNSA. Here the CDR3 reads CASSPMGTVLNTEAFF. The CDR3 DNA reads as TGTGCCAGCAGCCCAATGGGGACAGTCTTGAACACTGAAGCTTTCTTT.

This chain joins TRBV7-9 and TRBJ2-1; TRBD2 matches at 16 bases. Unmatched junction bases numbered 4, after V lost 4 bases and J lost 7 bases. Germline V CDR1 and CDR2: SEHNR, FQNEAQ (reference sequence). There are 16 residues in the CDR3. CDR3 protein: CASSSGLAGGLNEQFF. In DNA form, the CDR3 reads TGTGCCAGCAGCTCGGGACTAGCGGGAGGGTTGAATGAGCAGTTCTTC.

The chain links TRBV13 to TRBJ1-2; D is perhaps TRBD1 (5 bases). This CDR3 region has 16 residues. Between the trimmed V and J ends, which lost 5 bases and 4 bases, there was a span of 20 bases. Germline-derived CDR1 and CDR2 are PRHDT and FYEKMQ (reference sequence). The CDR3 loop is CASSVQGSLPFYGYTF. In DNA, the CDR3 is TGTGCCAGCAGCGTCCAGGGTTCCTTACCCTTCTATGGCTACACCTTC. The whole variable domain, remainder taken from reference TRBV13 and TRBJ1-2, is AAGVIQSPRHLIKEKRETATLKCYPIPRHDTVYWYQQGPGQDPQFLISFYEKMQSDKGSIPDRFSAQQFSDYHSELNMSSLELGDSALYFCASSVQGSLPFYGYTFGSGTRLTVV.

The chain couples TRBV5-3 to TRBJ1-3, with 7 bases aligning to TRBD1. TRBV5-3 is an ORF, with its function uncertain. The trim removed 4 bases at V and 4 bases at J, leaving 8 bases unmatched. This CDR3 is 15 amino acids long. CDR3 sequence reads: CARSAHRGAGNTIYF. The CDR3 coding sequence is TGTGCCAGAAGCGCCCACAGGGGAGCAGGAAACACCATATATTTT.

V and J are TRBV27 and TRBJ2-7, with D possibly TRBD1 on 6 matching bases. CDR1 and CDR2 from the germline V gene are MNHEY and SMNVEV (reference sequence). The V gene lost 6 bases and the J gene lost 4 bases, with 25 bases spanning the gap. The CDR3 covers 17 residues. The CDR3 DNA sequence: TGTGCCAGCAGCTTGAGCCCTCGGGGTGCTGGACAGTACGAGCAGTACTTC. This translates into CASSLSPRGAGQYEQYF.

This chain links TRBV30 with TRBJ2-2; no clear D. The CDR3 sequence is 14 residues long. Germline loops: CDR1 GTSNPN, CDR2 SVGIG (reference sequence). V shed 0 bases and J shed 6 bases, with 11 bases lying between them. The chain's CDR3 is CAWSVAQAPGELFF. The CDR3 nucleotides are TGTGCCTGGAGTGTGGCCCAGGCACCCGGGGAGCTGTTTTTT.

This chain joins TRBV9 and TRBJ2-2; TRBD2 matches 12 bases. Per the germline V gene, CDR1 is SGDLS and CDR2 is YYNGEE. The trim removed 2 bases at V and 7 bases at J, leaving 9 bases unmatched. This CDR3 region has 17 residues. CDR3 residues: CASSVYLAGGPGGELFF. In DNA form, the CDR3 reads TGTGCCAGCAGCGTGTACCTAGCGGGGGGGCCGGGCGGGGAGCTGTTTTTT.

In this sample, this clone turned up once. The chain has TRBV2 and TRBJ1-5, with D possibly being TRBD1 (5 bases). The CDR3 runs 17 residues. Trimming pared 1 base from V and 5 bases from J, leaving 18 bases between. CDR1 is SNHLY and CDR2 is FYNNEI in the germline V gene. The CDR3 here is CASSEGTSYGGHQPQHF. The CDR3, as DNA: TGTGCCAGCAGTGAAGGGACATCTTACGGGGGTCATCAGCCCCAGCATTTT.